The source of this T cell receptor beta chain is a study of cytomegalovirus exposure and HLA in healthy donors. Study-level findings and limits: Whilst most TCR sequences proved rare, a subset of public TCRs occurred across many donors.

In the PCR, 60 Vbeta and 13 Jbeta primers were used. Some clones are missing from TCRdb's copy, which holds only in-frame ones; the method was immunoSEQ multiplex PCR. This sample has some 200,000 clones; about 81% occur once, and the top ten carry approximately 0.74%. This clone occurred a few times. Its cognate antigen is unknown. Germline V CDR1 and CDR2: KGHSY, FQNENV. This CDR3 region has 15 residues. The V gene end was trimmed by 4 bases and the J gene end by 8 bases; junction bases not matched to a gene: 13. J is TRBJ1-1 and V is TRBV16; 7 nucleotides line up with TRBD1. The clonotype originates from a woman younger than 30 in good health and CMV-seronegative. Sequenced: PBMCs. CDR3 protein: CASSPQQRQGKEAFF. DNA of the CDR3: TGTGCCAGCAGCCCCCAACAAAGACAGGGAAAGGAAGCTTTCTTT.